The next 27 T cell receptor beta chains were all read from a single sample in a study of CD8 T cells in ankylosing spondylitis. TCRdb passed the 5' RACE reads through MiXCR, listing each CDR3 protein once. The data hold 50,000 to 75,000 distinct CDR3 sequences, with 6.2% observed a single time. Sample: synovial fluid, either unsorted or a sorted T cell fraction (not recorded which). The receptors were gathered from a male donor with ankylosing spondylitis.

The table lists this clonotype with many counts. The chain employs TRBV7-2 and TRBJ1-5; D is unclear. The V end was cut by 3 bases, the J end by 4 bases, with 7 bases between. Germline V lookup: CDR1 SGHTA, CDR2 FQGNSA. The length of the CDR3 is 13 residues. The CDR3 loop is CASSFRQNQPQHF. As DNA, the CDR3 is TGTGCCAGCAGCTTCCGGCAGAATCAGCCCCAGCATTTT.

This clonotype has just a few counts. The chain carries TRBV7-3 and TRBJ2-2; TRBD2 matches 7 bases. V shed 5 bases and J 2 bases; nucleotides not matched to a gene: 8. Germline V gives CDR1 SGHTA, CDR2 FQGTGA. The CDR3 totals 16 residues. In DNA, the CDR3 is TGTGCCAGCAGCCTCAGAAGCGGGGCAAACACCGGGGAGCTGTTTTTT. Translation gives CASSLRSGANTGELFF.

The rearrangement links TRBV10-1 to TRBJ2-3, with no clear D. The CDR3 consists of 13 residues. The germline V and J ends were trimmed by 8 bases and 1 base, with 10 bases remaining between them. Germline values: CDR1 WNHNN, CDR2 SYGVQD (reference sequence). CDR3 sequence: CASSFTGTDTQYF. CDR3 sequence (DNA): TGCGCCAGCTCGTTTACGGGCACAGATACGCAGTATTTT.

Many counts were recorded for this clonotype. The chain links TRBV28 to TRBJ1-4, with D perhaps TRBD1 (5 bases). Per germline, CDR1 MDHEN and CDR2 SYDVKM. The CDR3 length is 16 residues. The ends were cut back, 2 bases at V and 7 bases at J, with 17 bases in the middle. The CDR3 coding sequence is TGTGCCAGCAGTTTAGGCCTCCCGAGGGGCGGTGAAAAACTGTTTTTT. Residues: CASSLGLPRGGEKLFF.

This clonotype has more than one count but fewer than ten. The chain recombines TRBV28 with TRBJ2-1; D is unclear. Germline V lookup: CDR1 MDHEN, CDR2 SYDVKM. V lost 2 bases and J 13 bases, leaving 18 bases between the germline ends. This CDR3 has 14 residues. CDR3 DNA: TGTGCCAGCAGTTTAATCTCGCGAAGCCCGGGTCAGTTCTTC. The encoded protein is CASSLISRSPGQFF.

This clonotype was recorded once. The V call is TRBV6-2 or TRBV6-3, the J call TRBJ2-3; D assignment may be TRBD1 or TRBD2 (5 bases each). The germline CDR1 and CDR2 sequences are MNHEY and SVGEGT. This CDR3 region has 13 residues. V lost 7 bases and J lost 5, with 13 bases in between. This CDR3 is CASNNRGIDTQYF. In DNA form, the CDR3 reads TGTGCCAGCAATAACCGGGGCATAGATACGCAGTATTTT.

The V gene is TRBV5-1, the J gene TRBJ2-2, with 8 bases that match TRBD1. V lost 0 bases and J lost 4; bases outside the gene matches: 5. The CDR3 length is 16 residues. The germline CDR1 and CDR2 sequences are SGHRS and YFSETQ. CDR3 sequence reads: CASSLGQGITTGELFF. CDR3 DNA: TGCGCCAGCAGCTTGGGACAGGGGATTACCACCGGGGAGCTGTTTTTT.

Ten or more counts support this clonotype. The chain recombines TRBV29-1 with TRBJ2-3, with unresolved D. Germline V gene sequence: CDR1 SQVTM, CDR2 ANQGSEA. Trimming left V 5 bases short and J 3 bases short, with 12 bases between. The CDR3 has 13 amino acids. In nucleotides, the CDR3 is TGCAGCGTTCAGAAGTACTCTACAGATACGCAGTATTTT. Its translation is CSVQKYSTDTQYF.

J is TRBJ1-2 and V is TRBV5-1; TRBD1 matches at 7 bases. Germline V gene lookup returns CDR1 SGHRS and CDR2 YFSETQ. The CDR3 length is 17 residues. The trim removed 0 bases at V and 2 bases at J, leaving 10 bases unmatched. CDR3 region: CASSLAGTEVVNYGYTF. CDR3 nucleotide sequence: TGCGCCAGCAGCTTGGCCGGGACAGAAGTAGTAAACTATGGCTACACCTTC.

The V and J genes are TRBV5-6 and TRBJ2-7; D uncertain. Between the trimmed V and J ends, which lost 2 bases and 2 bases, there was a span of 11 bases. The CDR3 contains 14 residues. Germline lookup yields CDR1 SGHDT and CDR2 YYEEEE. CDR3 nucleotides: TGTGCCAGCAGCTTACCCCGGTGGCCCTACGAGCAGTACTTC. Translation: CASSLPRWPYEQYF.

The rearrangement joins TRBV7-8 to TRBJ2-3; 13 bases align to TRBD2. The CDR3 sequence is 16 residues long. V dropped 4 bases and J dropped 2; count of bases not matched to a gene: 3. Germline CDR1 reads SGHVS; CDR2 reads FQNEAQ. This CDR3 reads CASSSGLAGPTDTQYF. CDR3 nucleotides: TGTGCCAGCAGCTCGGGACTAGCGGGACCCACAGATACGCAGTATTTT.

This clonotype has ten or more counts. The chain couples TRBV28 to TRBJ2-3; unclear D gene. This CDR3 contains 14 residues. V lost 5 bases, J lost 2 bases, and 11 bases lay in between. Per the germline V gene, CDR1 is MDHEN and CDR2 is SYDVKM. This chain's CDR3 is CASSPYGYTDTQYF. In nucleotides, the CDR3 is TGTGCCAGCAGTCCATATGGATACACAGATACGCAGTATTTT.

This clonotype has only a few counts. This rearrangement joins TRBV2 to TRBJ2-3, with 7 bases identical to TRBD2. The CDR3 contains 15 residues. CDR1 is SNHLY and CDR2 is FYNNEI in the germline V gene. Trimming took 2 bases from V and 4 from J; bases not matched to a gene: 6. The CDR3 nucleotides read TGTGCCAGCAGTGAAACAAGCGGGGTAGCAGATACGCAGTATTTT. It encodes CASSETSGVADTQYF.

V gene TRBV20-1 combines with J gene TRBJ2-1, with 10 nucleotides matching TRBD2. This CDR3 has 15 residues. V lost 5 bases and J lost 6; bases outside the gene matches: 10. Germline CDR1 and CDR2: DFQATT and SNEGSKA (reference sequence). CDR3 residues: CSAPPSSGRANEQFF. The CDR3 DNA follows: TGCAGTGCTCCCCCTTCGAGCGGGAGGGCCAATGAGCAGTTCTTC.

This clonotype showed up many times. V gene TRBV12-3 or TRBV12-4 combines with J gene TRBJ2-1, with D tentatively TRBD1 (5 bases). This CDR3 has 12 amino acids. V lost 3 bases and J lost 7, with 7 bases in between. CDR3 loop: CASSFQGNEQFF. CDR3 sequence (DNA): TGTGCCAGCAGTTTTCAGGGAAATGAGCAGTTCTTC.

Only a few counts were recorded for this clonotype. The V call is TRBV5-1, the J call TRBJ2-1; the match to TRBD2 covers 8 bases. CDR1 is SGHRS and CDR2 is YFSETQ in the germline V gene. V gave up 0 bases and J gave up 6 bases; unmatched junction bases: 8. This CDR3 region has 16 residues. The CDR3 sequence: CASSLEGGRNSNEQFF. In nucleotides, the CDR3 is TGCGCCAGCAGCTTGGAGGGCGGGAGGAATAGCAATGAGCAGTTCTTC.

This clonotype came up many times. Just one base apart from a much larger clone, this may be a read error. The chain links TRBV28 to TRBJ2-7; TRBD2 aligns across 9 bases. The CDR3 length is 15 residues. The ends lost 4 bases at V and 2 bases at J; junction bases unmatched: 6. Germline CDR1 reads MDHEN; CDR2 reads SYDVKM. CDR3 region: CASSSPGLAAYEQYF. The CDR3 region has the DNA TGTGCCAGCAGTTCCCCGGGACTAGCCGCCTACGAGCAGTACTTC.

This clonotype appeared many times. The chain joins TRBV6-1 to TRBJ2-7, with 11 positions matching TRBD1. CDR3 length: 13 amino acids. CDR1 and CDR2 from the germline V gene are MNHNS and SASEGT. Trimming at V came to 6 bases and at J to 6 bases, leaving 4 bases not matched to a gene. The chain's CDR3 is CASRGQGEFEQYF. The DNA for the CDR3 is TGTGCCAGCAGGGGACAGGGGGAGTTCGAGCAGTACTTC.

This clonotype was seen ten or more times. This CDR3 reads CASSLDGLAEQFF. Here the CDR3 DNA reads TGCGCCAGCAGCTTGGACGGACTAGCGGAGCAGTTCTTC. The chain joins TRBV5-1 to TRBJ2-1; 9 nucleotides agree with TRBD2. Germline CDR1 SGHRS, CDR2 YFSETQ. The CDR3 sequence is 13 residues long. Trimming took 0 bases from V and 10 from J; bases not matched to a gene: 2.

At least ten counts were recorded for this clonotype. As DNA, the CDR3 is TGTGCCAGCACCAGCGGATTCACAGATACGCAGTATTTT. Its translation is CASTSGFTDTQYF. The rearrangement links TRBV2 to TRBJ2-3, with D perhaps matching TRBD2 (5 bases). The CDR3 runs 13 residues. The germline V gene encodes CDR1 SNHLY and CDR2 FYNNEI. V lost 7 bases to trimming and J lost 2 bases, with 10 bases between them.

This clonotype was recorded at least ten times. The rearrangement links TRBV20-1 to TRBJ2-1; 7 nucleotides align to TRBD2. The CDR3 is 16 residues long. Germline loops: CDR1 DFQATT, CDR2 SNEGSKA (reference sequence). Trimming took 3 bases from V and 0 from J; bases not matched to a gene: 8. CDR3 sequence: CSASLTGGRSYNEQFF. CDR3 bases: TGCAGTGCTAGCCTGACGGGAGGCCGCTCCTACAATGAGCAGTTCTTC.

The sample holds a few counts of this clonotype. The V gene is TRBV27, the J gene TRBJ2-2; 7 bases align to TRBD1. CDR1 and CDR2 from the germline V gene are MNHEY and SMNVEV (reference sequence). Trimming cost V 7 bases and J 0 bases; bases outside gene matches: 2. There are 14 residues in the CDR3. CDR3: CASKGGANTGELFF. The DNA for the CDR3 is TGTGCCAGCAAAGGGGGCGCGAACACCGGGGAGCTGTTTTTT.

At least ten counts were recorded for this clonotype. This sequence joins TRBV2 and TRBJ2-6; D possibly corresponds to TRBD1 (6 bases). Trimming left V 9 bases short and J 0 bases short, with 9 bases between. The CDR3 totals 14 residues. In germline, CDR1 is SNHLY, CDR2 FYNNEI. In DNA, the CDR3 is TGTGCCAGTACGGACAGCTCTGGGGCCAACGTCCTGACTTTC. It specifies CASTDSSGANVLTF.

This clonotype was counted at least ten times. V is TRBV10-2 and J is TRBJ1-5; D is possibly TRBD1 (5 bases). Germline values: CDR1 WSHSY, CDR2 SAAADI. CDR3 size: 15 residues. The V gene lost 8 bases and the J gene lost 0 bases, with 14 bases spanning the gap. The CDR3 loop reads CASHKDSHSNQPQHF. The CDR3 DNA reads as TGCGCCAGCCACAAAGACAGCCATAGCAATCAGCCCCAGCATTTT.

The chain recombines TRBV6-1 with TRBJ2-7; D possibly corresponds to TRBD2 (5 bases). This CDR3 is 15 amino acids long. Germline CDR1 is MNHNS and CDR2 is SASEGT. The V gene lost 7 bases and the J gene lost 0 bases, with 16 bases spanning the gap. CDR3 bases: TGTGCCAGCAAACCCGTCGAAGGGAGCTCCTACGAGCAGTACTTC. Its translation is CASKPVEGSSYEQYF.

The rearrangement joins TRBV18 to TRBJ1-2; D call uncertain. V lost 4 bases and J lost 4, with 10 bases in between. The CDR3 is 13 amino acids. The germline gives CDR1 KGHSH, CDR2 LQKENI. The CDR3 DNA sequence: TGTGCCAGCTCACTTTGGACGGCCTATGGCTACACCTTC. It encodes CASSLWTAYGYTF.

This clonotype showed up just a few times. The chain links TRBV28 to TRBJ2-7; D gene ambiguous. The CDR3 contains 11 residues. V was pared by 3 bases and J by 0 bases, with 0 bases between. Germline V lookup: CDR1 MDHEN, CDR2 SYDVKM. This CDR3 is CASSFSYEQYF. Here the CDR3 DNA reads TGTGCCAGCAGTTTCTCCTACGAGCAGTACTTC.